This is a list of T cell receptor beta chains from one sample in a study of cytomegalovirus exposure and HLA in healthy donors. Assay: immunoSEQ multiplex PCR; the TCRdb copy retains only in-frame clones and omits some. This sample yields over 150,000 clones, of which approximately 70% are seen a single time; approximately 3% belongs to the top ten. Sequencing was performed on PBMCs. These receptors came from a woman aged 25 to 39 in good health and CMV-seropositive. Each CDR3 is given with its conserved first and last residue. D genes are given only for firm matches. Clone size is stated in some rows and not others, as once, few, many or a class when expanded.

clone_size j_call d_call v_call cdr3_aa cdr3_nt
- TRBJ2-7 TRBD2 TRBV14 CASSPLGAVAGSYEQYF TGTGCCAGCAGCCCCTTAGGTGCGGTAGCGGGCTCCTACGAGCAGTACTTC
- TRBJ1-1 - TRBV11-2 CASSSRKVLGAFF TGTGCCAGCAGCTCTAGAAAGGTTCTCGGAGCTTTCTTT
- TRBJ1-2 - TRBV20-1 CSARVVYGYTF TGCAGTGCTAGAGTAGTTTATGGCTACACCTTC
- TRBJ1-1 TRBD1 TRBV28 CASSLWTGGDNTEAFF TGTGCCAGCAGTTTATGGACAGGGGGCGACAACACTGAAGCTTTCTTT
- TRBJ1-2 - TRBV19 CASSMRANYGYTF TGTGCCAGTAGTATGAGAGCTAACTATGGCTACACCTTC
- TRBJ2-1 - TRBV1 CTSSQDTLTSGTNEQFF TGCACCAGCAGCCAAGATACTCTTACTAGCGGGACAAATGAGCAGTTCTTC
- TRBJ2-3 TRBD2 TRBV25-1 CASSEYAGGFSTDTQYF TGTGCCAGCAGTGAATATGCGGGGGGCTTTAGCACAGATACGCAGTATTTT
- TRBJ2-7 - TRBV7-9 CVSSLAVQRYEQYF TGTGTCAGCAGCTTAGCCGTGCAGCGCTACGAGCAGTACTTC
- TRBJ2-1 TRBD1 TRBV5-1 CASSLEGTAFNEQFF TGCGCCAGCAGCTTGGAAGGGACAGCCTTCAATGAGCAGTTCTTC
- TRBJ2-7 TRBD2 TRBV5-4 CASSPGLAPYEQYF TGTGCCAGCAGCCCGGGACTAGCTCCCTACGAGCAGTACTTC
- TRBJ1-6 - TRBV6-1 CASSEGPQGTAYNSPLHF TGTGCCAGCAGTGAAGGCCCACAGGGAACGGCCTATAATTCACCCCTCCACTTT
- TRBJ2-7 - TRBV27 CASSSVVFGNEQYF TGTGCCAGCAGTTCCGTCGTTTTTGGCAACGAGCAGTACTTC
- TRBJ1-2 - TRBV28 CASSRDTRYGYTF TGTGCCAGCAGCAGAGACACCCGCTATGGCTACACCTTC
few TRBJ2-2 TRBD1 TRBV27 CASSSYDSGRGPNTGELFF TGTGCCAGCAGTTCATACGACAGCGGCAGGGGGCCGAACACCGGGGAGCTGTTTTTT
- TRBJ1-1 TRBD1 TRBV5-1 CASSLSRTGQGAEAFF TGCGCCAGCAGCTTGAGCCGGACAGGGCAGGGCGCTGAAGCCTTCTTT
- TRBJ1-5 TRBD1 TRBV7-9 CASSLGQGHQPQHF TGTGCCAGCAGCTTAGGACAGGGGCATCAGCCCCAGCATTTT
- TRBJ2-7 TRBD1 TRBV5-1 CASSFTGTGGYEQYF TGCGCCAGCAGCTTTACCGGGACAGGGGGTTACGAGCAGTACTTC
- TRBJ1-1 TRBD1 TRBV9 CASSGVGDRGVEAFF TGTGCCAGCAGCGGCGTGGGGGACAGGGGAGTAGAAGCTTTCTTT
- TRBJ2-7 TRBD1 TRBV29-1 CSVVYRDRGLEQYF TGCAGCGTTGTCTACCGAGACAGGGGGCTCGAGCAGTACTTC
- TRBJ2-2 TRBD2 TRBV4-2 CASSQAPSGIGGAGELFF TGTGCCAGCAGCCAAGCCCCTAGCGGGATCGGGGGCGCCGGGGAGCTGTTTTTT
- TRBJ2-1 TRBD2 TRBV4-1 CASSQEPRLAGNEQFF TGCGCCAGCAGCCAAGAGCCCCGGCTAGCGGGGAATGAGCAGTTCTTC
- TRBJ2-7 - TRBV7-9 CASSLGYALYF TGTGCCAGCAGCCTAGGGTACGCTCTATACTTC
once TRBJ2-7 TRBD2 TRBV28 CASSFLQRGSSYEQYF TGTGCCAGCAGTTTCCTTCAGCGGGGGAGCTCCTACGAGCAGTACTTC
- TRBJ2-1 - TRBV7-2 CASSLGGRVYEQFF TGTGCCAGCAGCCTAGGGGGGAGGGTTTATGAGCAGTTCTTC
few TRBJ2-7 - TRBV6-5 CASGGSSYEQYF TGTGCCAGCGGGGGGTCCTCCTACGAGCAGTACTTC
- TRBJ1-1 - TRBV9 CASSASPGLRGGTEAFF TGTGCCAGCAGCGCCTCTCCGGGACTCCGCGGAGGGACTGAAGCTTTCTTT